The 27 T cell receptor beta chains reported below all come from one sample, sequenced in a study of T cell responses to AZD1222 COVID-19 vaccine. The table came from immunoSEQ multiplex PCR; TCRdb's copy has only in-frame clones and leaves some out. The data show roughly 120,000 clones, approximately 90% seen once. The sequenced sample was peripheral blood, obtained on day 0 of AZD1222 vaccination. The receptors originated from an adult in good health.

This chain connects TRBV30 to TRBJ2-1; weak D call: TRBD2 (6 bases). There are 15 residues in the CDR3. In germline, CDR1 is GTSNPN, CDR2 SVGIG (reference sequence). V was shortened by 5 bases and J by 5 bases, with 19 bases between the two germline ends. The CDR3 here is CAWELDGSYHNEQFF. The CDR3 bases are TGTGCCTGGGAGTTAGACGGGAGCTACCACAATGAGCAGTTCTTC.

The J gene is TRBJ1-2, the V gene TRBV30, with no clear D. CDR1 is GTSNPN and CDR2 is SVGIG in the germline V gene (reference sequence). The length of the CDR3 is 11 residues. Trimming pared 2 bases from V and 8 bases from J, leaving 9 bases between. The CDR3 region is CAWSSRDGYTF. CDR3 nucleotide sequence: TGTGCCTGGAGTTCGCGAGACGGCTACACCTTC.

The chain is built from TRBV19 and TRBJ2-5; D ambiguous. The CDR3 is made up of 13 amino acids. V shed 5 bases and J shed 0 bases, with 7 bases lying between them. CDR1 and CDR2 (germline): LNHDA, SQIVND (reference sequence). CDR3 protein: CASSPRNQETQYF. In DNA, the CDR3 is TGTGCCAGTAGTCCGCGTAACCAAGAGACCCAGTACTTC. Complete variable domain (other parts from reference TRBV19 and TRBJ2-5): DGGITQSPKYLFRKEGQNVTLSCEQNLNHDAMYWYRQDPGQGLRLIYYSQIVNDFQKGDIAEGYSVSREKKESFPLTVTSAQKNPTAFYLCASSPRNQETQYFGPGTRLLVL.

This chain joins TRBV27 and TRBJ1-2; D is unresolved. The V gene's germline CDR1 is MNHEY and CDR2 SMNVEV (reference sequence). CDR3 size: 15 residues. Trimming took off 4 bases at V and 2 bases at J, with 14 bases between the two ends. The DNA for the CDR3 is TGTGCCAGCAGTTCCCCCACGCGAGGGAACTATGGCTACACCTTC. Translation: CASSSPTRGNYGYTF.

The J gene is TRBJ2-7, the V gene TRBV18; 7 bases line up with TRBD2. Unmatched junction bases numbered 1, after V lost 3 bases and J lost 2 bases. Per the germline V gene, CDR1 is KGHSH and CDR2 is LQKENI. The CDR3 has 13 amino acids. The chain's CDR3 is CASSPGTTYEQYF. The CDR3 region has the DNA TGTGCCAGCTCACCCGGGACTACCTACGAGCAGTACTTC. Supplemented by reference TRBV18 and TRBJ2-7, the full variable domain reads NAGVMQNPRHLVRRRGQEARLRCSPMKGHSHVYWYRQLPEEGLKFMVYLQKENIIDESGMPKERFSAEFPKEGPSILRIQQVVRGDSAAYFCASSPGTTYEQYFGPGTRLTVT.

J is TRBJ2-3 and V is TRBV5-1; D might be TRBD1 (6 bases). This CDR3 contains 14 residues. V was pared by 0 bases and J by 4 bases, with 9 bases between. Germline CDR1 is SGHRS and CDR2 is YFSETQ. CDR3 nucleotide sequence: TGCGCCAGCAGCTTGGACAGGGTCCCAGATACGCAGTATTTT. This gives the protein CASSLDRVPDTQYF.

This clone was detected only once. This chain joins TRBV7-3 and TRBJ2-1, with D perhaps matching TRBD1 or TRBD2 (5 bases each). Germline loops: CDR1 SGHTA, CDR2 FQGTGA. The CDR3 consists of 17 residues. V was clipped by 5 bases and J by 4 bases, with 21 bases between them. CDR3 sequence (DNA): TGTGCCAGCAGCCCCTCCGTCGACAGAGGGAAGTACAATGAGCAGTTCTTC. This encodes CASSPSVDRGKYNEQFF.

In DNA form, the CDR3 reads TGTGCCACCAGTGAACCCGGGCCGAATCAGCCCCAGCATTTT. It yields the protein CATSEPGPNQPQHF. This chain uses TRBV24-1 with TRBJ1-5; no clear D. V lost 4 bases to trimming and J lost 4 bases, with 10 bases between them. There are 14 residues in the CDR3. From germline, CDR1 is KGHDR and CDR2 SFDVKD.

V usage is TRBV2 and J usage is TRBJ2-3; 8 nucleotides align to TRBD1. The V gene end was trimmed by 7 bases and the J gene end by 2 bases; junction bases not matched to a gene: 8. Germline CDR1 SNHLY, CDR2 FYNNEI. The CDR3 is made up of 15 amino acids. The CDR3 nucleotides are TGTGCCAGCACCCGGACAGGGAGCCCCACAGATACGCAGTATTTT. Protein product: CASTRTGSPTDTQYF.

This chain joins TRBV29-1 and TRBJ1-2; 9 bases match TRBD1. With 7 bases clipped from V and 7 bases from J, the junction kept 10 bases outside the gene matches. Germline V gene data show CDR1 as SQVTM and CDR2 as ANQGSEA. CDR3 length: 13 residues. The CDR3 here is CSAEGTGLTGYTF. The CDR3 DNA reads TGCAGCGCTGAGGGGACAGGGCTAACTGGCTACACCTTC.

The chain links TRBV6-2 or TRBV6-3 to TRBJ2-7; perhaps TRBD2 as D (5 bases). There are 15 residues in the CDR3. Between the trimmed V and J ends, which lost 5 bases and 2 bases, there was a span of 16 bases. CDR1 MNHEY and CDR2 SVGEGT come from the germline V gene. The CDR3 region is CASSPWNSGTYEQYF. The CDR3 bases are TGTGCCAGCAGTCCCTGGAACAGCGGAACCTACGAGCAGTACTTC.

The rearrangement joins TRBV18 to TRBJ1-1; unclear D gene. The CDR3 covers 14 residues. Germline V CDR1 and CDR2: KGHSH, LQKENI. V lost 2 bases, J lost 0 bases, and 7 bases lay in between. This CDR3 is CASSPAPVNTEAFF. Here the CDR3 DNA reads TGTGCCAGCTCACCAGCCCCGGTGAACACTGAAGCTTTCTTT.

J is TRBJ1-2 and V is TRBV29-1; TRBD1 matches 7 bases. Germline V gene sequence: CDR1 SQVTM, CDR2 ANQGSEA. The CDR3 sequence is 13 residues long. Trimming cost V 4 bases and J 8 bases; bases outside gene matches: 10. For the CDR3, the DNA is TGCAGCGTTGGCGACAGGGCCCTGTGGGGCTACACCTTC. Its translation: CSVGDRALWGYTF.

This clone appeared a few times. The DNA for the CDR3 is TGTGCCAGCAGTTTTAAAGGACAGGGGTTCGAGCAGTACTTC. Translating gives CASSFKGQGFEQYF. The V and J genes are TRBV6-5 and TRBJ2-7, with 9 bases lining up with TRBD1. CDR3 length: 14 residues. With 4 bases clipped from V and 6 bases from J, the junction kept 7 bases outside the gene matches. Looked up from germline, CDR1 is MNHEY and CDR2 is SVGAGI.

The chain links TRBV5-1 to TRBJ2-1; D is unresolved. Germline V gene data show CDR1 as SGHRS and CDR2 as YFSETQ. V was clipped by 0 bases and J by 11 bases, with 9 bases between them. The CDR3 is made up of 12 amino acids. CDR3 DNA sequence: TGCGCCAGCAGCTTGGATCCGGTTAAGCAGTTCTTC. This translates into CASSLDPVKQFF.

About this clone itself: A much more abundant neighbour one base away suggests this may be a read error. CDR3 DNA: TGCGCCAGCAGCTTGGCCTCTGGAAACACCATATATTTT. Protein sequence: CASSLASGNTIYF. This chain links TRBV5-1 with TRBJ1-3, with D uncertain. The germline gives CDR1 SGHRS, CDR2 YFSETQ. Trimming took off 0 bases at V and 0 bases at J, with 1 base between the two ends. The length of the CDR3 is 13 residues.

DNA for the CDR3: TGTGCCAGCAGTTACCGCGATTCACCCCTCCACTTT. Encoded protein: CASSYRDSPLHF. The J gene is TRBJ1-6, the V gene TRBV6-5; D not resolved. The length of the CDR3 is 12 residues. The germline V and J ends were trimmed by 2 bases and 8 bases, with 4 bases remaining between them. Germline values: CDR1 MNHEY, CDR2 SVGAGI.

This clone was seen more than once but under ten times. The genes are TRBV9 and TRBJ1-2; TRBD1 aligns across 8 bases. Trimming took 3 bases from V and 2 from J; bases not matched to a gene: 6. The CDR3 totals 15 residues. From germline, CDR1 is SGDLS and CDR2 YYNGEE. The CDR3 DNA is TGTGCCAGCAGCGCCCGACAGGGGACGAACTATGGCTACACCTTC. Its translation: CASSARQGTNYGYTF.

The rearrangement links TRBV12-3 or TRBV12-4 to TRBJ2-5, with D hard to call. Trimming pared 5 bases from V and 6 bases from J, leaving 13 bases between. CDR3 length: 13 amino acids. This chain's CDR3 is CASSPPAPQTQYF. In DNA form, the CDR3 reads TGTGCCAGCAGTCCCCCCGCGCCACAGACCCAGTACTTC.

The CDR3 DNA reads as TGTGCCAGCCGCCCTTGGCTAGCGGAAACCTACGAGCAGTACTTC. Its translation is CASRPWLAETYEQYF. The chain uses TRBV2 and TRBJ2-7; 7 bases agree with TRBD2. Germline CDR1 and CDR2: SNHLY and FYNNEI. The CDR3 is 15 residues long. V gave up 8 bases and J gave up 2 bases; unmatched junction bases: 12.

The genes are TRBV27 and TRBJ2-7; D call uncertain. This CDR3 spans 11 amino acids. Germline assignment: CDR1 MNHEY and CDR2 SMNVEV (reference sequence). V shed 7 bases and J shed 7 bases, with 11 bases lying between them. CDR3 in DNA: TGTGCCAGCACTTCCTCTGGTGAGCAGTACTTC. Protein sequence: CASTSSGEQYF.

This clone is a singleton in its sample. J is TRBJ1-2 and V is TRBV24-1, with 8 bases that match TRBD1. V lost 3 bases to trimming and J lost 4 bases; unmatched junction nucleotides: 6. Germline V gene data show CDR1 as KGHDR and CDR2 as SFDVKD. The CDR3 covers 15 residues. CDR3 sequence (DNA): TGTGCCACCAGTGATCGGGCCACAGGGGGCTATGGCTACACCTTC. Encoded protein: CATSDRATGGYGYTF.

The CDR3 loop reads CASSLRDTEKLFF. CDR3 in DNA: TGTGCCAGCAGCCTACGCGACACTGAAAAACTGTTTTTT. The J gene is TRBJ1-4, the V gene TRBV3-1 (or the pseudogene TRBV3-2); D gene ambiguous. The CDR3 has 13 amino acids. The V and J ends lost 4 bases and 7 bases respectively, with 10 bases between them. Germline CDR1 and CDR2: LGHDT and YNNKEL (reference sequence).

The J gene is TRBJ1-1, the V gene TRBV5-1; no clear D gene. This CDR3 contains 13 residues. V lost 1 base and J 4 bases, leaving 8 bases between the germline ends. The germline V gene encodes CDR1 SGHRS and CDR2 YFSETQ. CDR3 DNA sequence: TGCGCCAGCAGCTTGCTGGAGGTCACTGAAGCTTTCTTT. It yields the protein CASSLLEVTEAFF.

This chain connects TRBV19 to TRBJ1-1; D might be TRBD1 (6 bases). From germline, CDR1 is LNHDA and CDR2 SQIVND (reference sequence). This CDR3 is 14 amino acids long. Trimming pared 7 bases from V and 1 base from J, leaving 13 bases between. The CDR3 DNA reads TGTGCCAGTAACACGAAGGGGGGGAACACTGAAGCTTTCTTT. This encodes CASNTKGGNTEAFF.

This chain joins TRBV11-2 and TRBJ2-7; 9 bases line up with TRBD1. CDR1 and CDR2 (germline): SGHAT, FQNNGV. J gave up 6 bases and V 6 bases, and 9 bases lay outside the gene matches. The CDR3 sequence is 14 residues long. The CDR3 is CASRKPGQGGEQYF. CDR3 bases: TGTGCCAGCAGAAAGCCGGGACAGGGAGGCGAGCAGTACTTC.

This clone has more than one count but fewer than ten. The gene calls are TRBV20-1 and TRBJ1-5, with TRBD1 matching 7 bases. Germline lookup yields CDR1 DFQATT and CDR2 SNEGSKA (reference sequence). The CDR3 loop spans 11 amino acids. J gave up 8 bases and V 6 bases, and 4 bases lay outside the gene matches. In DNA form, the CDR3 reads TGCAGTGCCACTACAGGGGAGCCCCAGCATTTT. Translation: CSATTGEPQHF.